The sample holds many counts of the clone carrying this T cell receptor (beta chain). Arm-PCR with iRepertoire HTBI primers amplified the CDR3 regions for these TCR beta libraries. A single record per CDR3 protein comes from TCRdb applying MiXCR to the multiplex PCR reads. The sample carries 350,000 to 400,000 distinct CDR3 sequences, 15% to 18% recorded once. The sample comes from a study of regulatory T cells in long-lasting Graves disease. The time point was: newly diagnosed GD, antithyroid drugs for less than 3 months. From PBMCs, RNA was extracted and then used to make the TCR library. Each of the patients was recruited from an endocrinology department situated in Xi'an, China. V dropped 0 bases and J dropped 2 bases, with 11 bases sitting between them. Looked up from germline, CDR1 is MNHNY and CDR2 is SVGAGI (reference sequence). This CDR3 is built from 16 residues.

This TCR derives from a female donor with Graves disease. The chain has TRBV6-6 and TRBJ1-3, with TRBD1 as a possible D gene (6 bases). Sample: peripheral blood mononuclear cells (PBMCs), taken at new diagnosis, from a patient treated with antithyroid drugs. Here the CDR3 DNA reads TGTGCCAGCAGTTACTCGACGCGGGGGCCTGGAAACACCATATATTTT. The encoded protein is CASSYSTRGPGNTIYF.